The rows below give T cell receptor beta chains drawn from one sample of a study of T-cell memory formation after mild COVID-19. TCRdb re-analysed the 5' RACE reads in MiXCR, keeping a single row per CDR3 protein. The repertoire has a few hundred thousand distinct CDR3 sequences, roughly 20% of them found once; the top ten carry approximately 12%. Sequences were obtained from PBMCs or a T cell subset sorted from them (not recorded which). The receptor source for this set is an adult woman who had mild COVID-19 (a few samples of this study predate the infection). Cell type and time point are not known. The CDR3 runs from the conserved cysteine through the conserved F or W. D genes are given only for firm matches. The size entry is marked missing in some rows and otherwise reads once, few, many or a size class.

CDR3aa: CASSYSRDEKLFF
CDR3nt: TGTGCCAGCAGTTACTCTAGAGACGAAAAACTGTTTTTT
v_gene: TRBV6-2/TRBV6-3
abundance: NA
j_gene: TRBJ1-4
d_gene: NA

CDR3aa: CASSVDWLSGLTEAFF
CDR3nt: TGTGCCAGCAGCGTAGACTGGTTATCCGGGCTCACTGAAGCTTTCTTT
v_gene: TRBV9
abundance: few
j_gene: TRBJ1-1
d_gene: NA

CDR3aa: CASSPGTGANQPQHF
CDR3nt: TGTGCCAGCAGTCCCGGGACAGGGGCCAATCAGCCCCAGCATTTT
v_gene: TRBV9
abundance: NA
j_gene: TRBJ1-5
d_gene: TRBD1

CDR3aa: CSVGQLGGTGELFF
CDR3nt: TGCAGCGTTGGCCAGCTCGGTGGCACCGGGGAGCTGTTTTTT
v_gene: TRBV29-1
abundance: NA
j_gene: TRBJ2-2
d_gene: NA

CDR3aa: CATSRDTQGAKNIQYF
CDR3nt: TGTGCCACCAGCAGAGATACCCAGGGGGCCAAAAACATTCAGTACTTC
v_gene: TRBV15
abundance: NA
j_gene: TRBJ2-4
d_gene: NA

CDR3aa: CASSHGPSGEQFF
CDR3nt: TGCGCCAGCAGCCACGGGCCCTCGGGGGAGCAGTTCTTC
v_gene: TRBV4-1
abundance: few
j_gene: TRBJ2-1
d_gene: NA

CDR3aa: CASSQQLAGTSYEQYF
CDR3nt: TGCGCCAGCAGCCAACAACTAGCGGGGACCTCCTACGAGCAGTACTTC
v_gene: TRBV4-3
abundance: many
j_gene: TRBJ2-7
d_gene: TRBD2

CDR3aa: CASSRTSGDYEQYF
CDR3nt: TGTGCCAGCAGCCGGACTAGCGGCGACTACGAGCAGTACTTC
v_gene: TRBV6-5
abundance: NA
j_gene: TRBJ2-7
d_gene: TRBD2

CDR3aa: CASSLSGWGTASTDTQYF
CDR3nt: TGTGCCAGCAGCCTATCAGGGTGGGGGACAGCGAGCACAGATACGCAGTATTTT
v_gene: TRBV7-8
abundance: NA
j_gene: TRBJ2-3
d_gene: TRBD1

CDR3aa: CASSKQFNQPQHF
CDR3nt: TGTGCCAGCAGCAAACAGTTCAATCAGCCCCAGCATTTT
v_gene: TRBV7-6
abundance: NA
j_gene: TRBJ1-5
d_gene: NA

CDR3aa: CSVGQRLQETQYF
CDR3nt: TGCAGCGTCGGACAGAGACTTCAAGAGACCCAGTACTTC
v_gene: TRBV29-1
abundance: NA
j_gene: TRBJ2-5
d_gene: NA

CDR3aa: CSASPSGGAYEQFF
CDR3nt: TGCAGTGCTAGTCCTAGCGGGGGGGCCTATGAGCAGTTCTTC
v_gene: TRBV20-1
abundance: many
j_gene: TRBJ2-1
d_gene: TRBD2

CDR3aa: CASSYSGPDRGWEQFF
CDR3nt: TGTGCCAGCAGTTACTCTGGGCCGGACCGGGGATGGGAGCAGTTCTTC
v_gene: TRBV6-5
abundance: NA
j_gene: TRBJ2-1
d_gene: NA

CDR3aa: CASSLYRVGELFF
CDR3nt: TGTGCCAGCAGTTTATACAGGGTCGGGGAGCTGTTTTTT
v_gene: TRBV28
abundance: NA
j_gene: TRBJ2-2
d_gene: NA

CDR3aa: CASSFASPGNQYF
CDR3nt: TGTGCCAGCAGTTTTGCGTCTCCGGGGAATCAGTATTTT
v_gene: TRBV12-3/TRBV12-4
abundance: few
j_gene: TRBJ2-3
d_gene: NA

CDR3aa: CASSFSGKMGQPQHF
CDR3nt: TGTGCCAGCAGTTTTTCAGGGAAAATGGGTCAGCCCCAGCATTTT
v_gene: TRBV12-3/TRBV12-4
abundance: few
j_gene: TRBJ1-5
d_gene: NA

CDR3aa: CASSQEKGTPRDYGYTF
CDR3nt: TGCGCCAGCAGCCAAGAAAAAGGGACCCCCAGGGACTATGGCTACACCTTC
v_gene: TRBV4-1
abundance: NA
j_gene: TRBJ1-2
d_gene: NA

CDR3aa: CASSTGTGYYEQYF
CDR3nt: TGCGCCAGCAGCACCGGGACAGGGTATTACGAGCAGTACTTC
v_gene: TRBV5-1
abundance: NA
j_gene: TRBJ2-7
d_gene: TRBD1

CDR3aa: CASSIRDPGYEQYF
CDR3nt: TGTGCCAGTAGTATCCGGGACCCAGGGTACGAGCAGTACTTC
v_gene: TRBV19
abundance: few
j_gene: TRBJ2-7
d_gene: NA

CDR3aa: CASSPSVEAFF
CDR3nt: TGTGCCAGCAGTCCTAGCGTTGAAGCTTTCTTT
v_gene: TRBV12-3/TRBV12-4
abundance: NA
j_gene: TRBJ1-1
d_gene: NA

CDR3aa: CASSLSKRGTGTYNEQFF
CDR3nt: TGTGCCAGCAGCTTGTCGAAACGCGGGACAGGGACCTACAATGAGCAGTTCTTC
v_gene: TRBV5-6
abundance: few
j_gene: TRBJ2-1
d_gene: TRBD1

CDR3aa: CASSQVVTRQETQYF
CDR3nt: TGCGCCAGCAGCCAAGTTGTGACACGTCAAGAGACCCAGTACTTC
v_gene: TRBV4-1
abundance: few
j_gene: TRBJ2-5
d_gene: NA

CDR3aa: CATSDSPTGETQYF
CDR3nt: TGTGCCACCAGTGATTCTCCGACAGGGGAGACCCAGTACTTC
v_gene: TRBV24-1
abundance: once
j_gene: TRBJ2-5
d_gene: TRBD1

CDR3aa: CASSYGAGPRTDTQYF
CDR3nt: TGTGCCAGCAGTTACGGCGCGGGGCCTCGCACAGATACGCAGTATTTT
v_gene: TRBV6-2/TRBV6-3
abundance: few
j_gene: TRBJ2-3
d_gene: NA

CDR3aa: CASSQALGEGYTF
CDR3nt: TGTGCCAGCAGCCAAGCATTGGGGGAAGGCTACACCTTC
v_gene: TRBV3-1
abundance: NA
j_gene: TRBJ1-2
d_gene: NA

CDR3aa: CASSFRDTNYNEQFF
CDR3nt: TGTGCCAGCAGCTTCCGGGACACCAACTACAATGAGCAGTTCTTC
v_gene: TRBV7-9
abundance: few
j_gene: TRBJ2-1
d_gene: NA

CDR3aa: CSARDHRIAKNIQYF
CDR3nt: TGCAGTGCTAGAGATCACAGGATAGCCAAAAACATTCAGTACTTC
v_gene: TRBV20-1
abundance: NA
j_gene: TRBJ2-4
d_gene: NA

CDR3aa: CATSDYTGSSSYNEQFF
CDR3nt: TGTGCCACCAGTGATTACACAGGGTCGAGCTCCTACAATGAGCAGTTCTTC
v_gene: TRBV24-1
abundance: NA
j_gene: TRBJ2-1
d_gene: NA

CDR3aa: CSARDAMVGSSTDTQYF
CDR3nt: TGCAGTGCTAGGGACGCCATGGTAGGGTCTAGCACAGATACGCAGTATTTT
v_gene: TRBV20-1
abundance: NA
j_gene: TRBJ2-3
d_gene: NA

CDR3aa: CSARTASGSGNTGELFF
CDR3nt: TGCAGTGCGAGAACCGCTTCGGGGAGCGGTAACACCGGGGAGCTGTTTTTT
v_gene: TRBV20-1
abundance: NA
j_gene: TRBJ2-2
d_gene: NA

CDR3aa: CSVEGHPNTEAFF
CDR3nt: TGCAGCGTTGAAGGACACCCGAACACTGAAGCTTTCTTT
v_gene: TRBV29-1
abundance: NA
j_gene: TRBJ1-1
d_gene: NA

CDR3aa: CASSTTGGEGRIYEQYF
CDR3nt: TGCGCCAGCAGCACCACAGGGGGCGAGGGTCGGATCTACGAGCAGTACTTC
v_gene: TRBV5-1
abundance: NA
j_gene: TRBJ2-7
d_gene: TRBD1

CDR3aa: CATAGTTSSYNEQLF
CDR3nt: TGTGCCACCGCAGGGACCACAAGCTCCTACAATGAGCAGCTCTTC
v_gene: TRBV24-1
abundance: NA
j_gene: TRBJ2-1
d_gene: NA

CDR3aa: CASSQERGGYIQYF
CDR3nt: TGTGCCAGCAGCCAAGAGCGGGGGGGCTACATTCAGTACTTC
v_gene: TRBV4-2
abundance: NA
j_gene: TRBJ2-4
d_gene: TRBD2

CDR3aa: CASSTPFRDAPPRVGELFF
CDR3nt: TGTGCCAGCAGCACCCCGTTCCGGGACGCTCCTCCACGGGTCGGGGAGCTGTTTTTT
v_gene: TRBV7-9
abundance: few
j_gene: TRBJ2-2
d_gene: NA

CDR3aa: CASSPERGMNTEAFF
CDR3nt: TGTGCCAGCTCACCCGAGAGGGGGATGAACACTGAAGCTTTCTTT
v_gene: TRBV18
abundance: few
j_gene: TRBJ1-1
d_gene: NA

CDR3aa: CASSLVSGRGPYEQYF
CDR3nt: TGTGCCAGCAGCTTGGTATCAGGGAGAGGGCCCTACGAGCAGTACTTC
v_gene: TRBV5-6
abundance: NA
j_gene: TRBJ2-7
d_gene: NA

CDR3aa: CASGYQGYGYTF
CDR3nt: TGTGCTAGTGGTTATCAGGGATATGGCTACACCTTC
v_gene: TRBV12-5
abundance: few
j_gene: TRBJ1-2
d_gene: NA

CDR3aa: CASSQRTGESSPLHF
CDR3nt: TGTGCCAGCAGTCAGCGGACAGGGGAGAGTTCACCCCTCCACTTT
v_gene: TRBV12-3/TRBV12-4
abundance: NA
j_gene: TRBJ1-6
d_gene: TRBD1

CDR3aa: CASSDRGDYSPLHF
CDR3nt: TGTGCCAGCAGTGACCGGGGCGATTATTCACCCCTCCACTTT
v_gene: TRBV2
abundance: once
j_gene: TRBJ1-6
d_gene: NA

CDR3aa: CASSWVVGASEQYF
CDR3nt: TGTGCCAGCAGCTGGGTCGTAGGGGCCAGCGAGCAGTACTTC
v_gene: TRBV11-2
abundance: few
j_gene: TRBJ2-7
d_gene: NA

CDR3aa: CSVANRNTEAFF
CDR3nt: TGCAGCGTTGCGAACAGGAACACTGAAGCTTTCTTT
v_gene: TRBV29-1
abundance: many
j_gene: TRBJ1-1
d_gene: NA

CDR3aa: CASSYEGASGGEQFF
CDR3nt: TGTGCCAGCAGTTATGAGGGAGCTAGCGGGGGTGAGCAGTTCTTC
v_gene: TRBV6-5
abundance: few
j_gene: TRBJ2-1
d_gene: TRBD2

CDR3aa: CSARDPSGKGTQYF
CDR3nt: TGCAGTGCTAGAGACCCTAGCGGGAAGGGGACCCAGTACTTC
v_gene: TRBV20-1
abundance: NA
j_gene: TRBJ2-5
d_gene: TRBD2

CDR3aa: CASSPASGARGYGYTF
CDR3nt: TGCGCCAGCAGCCCCGCCTCAGGGGCGAGGGGCTATGGCTACACCTTC
v_gene: TRBV4-1
abundance: many
j_gene: TRBJ1-2
d_gene: NA

CDR3aa: CASSTWGAGNTDTQYF
CDR3nt: TGTGCCAGCAGCACCTGGGGAGCGGGGAACACAGATACGCAGTATTTT
v_gene: TRBV6-2/TRBV6-3
abundance: many
j_gene: TRBJ2-3
d_gene: TRBD2

CDR3aa: CASSSSTGYEQYF
CDR3nt: TGCGCCAGCAGCTCATCGACAGGGTACGAGCAGTACTTC
v_gene: TRBV5-1
abundance: NA
j_gene: TRBJ2-7
d_gene: TRBD1

CDR3aa: CSARDSFPTSGRVEETQYF
CDR3nt: TGCAGTGCTAGAGATAGTTTTCCGACTAGCGGGAGAGTAGAGGAGACCCAGTACTTC
v_gene: TRBV20-1
abundance: NA
j_gene: TRBJ2-5
d_gene: TRBD2

CDR3aa: CSVVSGALNTGELFF
CDR3nt: TGCAGCGTTGTATCTGGGGCCTTGAACACCGGGGAGCTGTTTTTT
v_gene: TRBV29-1
abundance: NA
j_gene: TRBJ2-2
d_gene: NA

CDR3aa: CASSLGLGGHADTQYF
CDR3nt: TGTGCCAGCAGTCTGGGGTTGGGGGGGCACGCAGATACGCAGTATTTT
v_gene: TRBV12-3/TRBV12-4
abundance: NA
j_gene: TRBJ2-3
d_gene: NA

CDR3aa: CASSVGGVPGQANYGYTF
CDR3nt: TGTGCCAGCAGCGTGGGCGGAGTCCCGGGACAGGCTAACTATGGCTACACCTTC
v_gene: TRBV9
abundance: few
j_gene: TRBJ1-2
d_gene: TRBD1

CDR3aa: CASSLDANNEQFF
CDR3nt: TGTGCCAGCAGCTTGGACGCCAACAATGAGCAGTTCTTC
v_gene: TRBV7-9
abundance: few
j_gene: TRBJ2-1
d_gene: NA

CDR3aa: CATSRDLAAVLYNEQFF
CDR3nt: TGTGCCACCAGCAGAGATCTGGCAGCGGTATTATACAATGAGCAGTTCTTC
v_gene: TRBV15
abundance: few
j_gene: TRBJ2-1
d_gene: NA

CDR3aa: CSVLNGQGGNYEQYF
CDR3nt: TGCAGCGTCCTCAACGGACAGGGGGGTAACTACGAGCAGTACTTC
v_gene: TRBV29-1
abundance: NA
j_gene: TRBJ2-7
d_gene: TRBD1